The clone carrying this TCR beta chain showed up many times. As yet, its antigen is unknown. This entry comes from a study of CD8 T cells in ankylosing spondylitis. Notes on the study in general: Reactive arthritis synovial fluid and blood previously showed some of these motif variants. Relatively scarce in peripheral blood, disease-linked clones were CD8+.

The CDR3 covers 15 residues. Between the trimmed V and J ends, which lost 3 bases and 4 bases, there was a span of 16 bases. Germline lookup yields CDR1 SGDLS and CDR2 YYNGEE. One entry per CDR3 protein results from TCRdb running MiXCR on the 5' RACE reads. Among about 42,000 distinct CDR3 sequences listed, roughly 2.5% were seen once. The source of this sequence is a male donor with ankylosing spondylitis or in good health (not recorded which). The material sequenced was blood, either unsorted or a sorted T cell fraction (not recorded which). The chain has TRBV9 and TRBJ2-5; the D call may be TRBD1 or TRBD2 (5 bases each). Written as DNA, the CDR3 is TGTGCCAGCAGCGGGGGGACGGAGAGGTCAGAGACCCAGTACTTC. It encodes CASSGGTERSETQYF.